The 21 T cell receptor beta chains reported below all come from one sample, sequenced in a study of blood T cells in healthy people across ages. A second about 6 to 12 cycle PCR used barcoded and J-beta primers. MiXCR was run by TCRdb on the 5' RACE reads, yielding one entry per CDR3 protein. The sample records 1.5 million to 2 million distinct CDR3 sequences, roughly 50% being singletons. The sequenced sample consisted of blood. Every receptor here comes from a woman aged 40 to 50 in good health.

CDR3 amino acids: CASSPPVSRGETQYF. CDR3 nucleotides: TGTGCCAGCTCACCACCGGTCTCTAGGGGGGAGACCCAGTACTTC. This chain links TRBV18 with TRBJ2-7, with D possibly being TRBD1 (6 bases). The J call is in doubt because the DNA end fits TRBJ2-5 better. The CDR3 runs to 15 residues. Germline V gene lookup returns CDR1 KGHSH and CDR2 LQKENI.

The chain couples TRBV12-3 or TRBV12-4 to TRBJ1-4, with no clear D. The CDR3 contains 14 residues. Trimming left V 9 bases short and J 3 bases short, with 14 bases between. The CDR3 coding sequence is TGTGCCAGTTCGGGGAGGGCAGCTAATGAAAAACTGTTTTTT. Encoded protein: CASSGRAANEKLFF.

V gene TRBV4-2 combines with J gene TRBJ2-5; 14 nucleotides line up with TRBD2. Germline V CDR1 and CDR2: LGHNA, YNFKEQ. V shed 1 base and J 4 bases; nucleotides not matched to a gene: 2. The CDR3 runs to 16 residues. This CDR3 reads CASSQGTSGGLETQYF. CDR3 in DNA: TGTGCCAGCAGCCAAGGGACTAGCGGGGGGTTAGAGACCCAGTACTTC.

CDR3 sequence reads: CASGLDRPSNEQFF. The CDR3 DNA reads as TGTGCTAGTGGTTTGGACAGGCCGTCAAATGAGCAGTTCTTC. The chain uses TRBV12-5 and TRBJ2-1; maybe TRBD1 (5 bases). The germline V gene has CDR1 LGHNT and CDR2 FRNRAP. V was shortened by 1 base and J by 7 bases, with 11 bases between the two germline ends. The CDR3 is 14 amino acids.

This CDR3 reads CASSFVEGSYEQYF. For the CDR3, the DNA is TGTGCCAGCAGCTTTGTCGAGGGGTCCTACGAGCAGTACTTC. V gene TRBV7-2 combines with J gene TRBJ2-7; TRBD1 or TRBD2 may be the D gene (5 bases each). The CDR3 loop spans 14 amino acids. Germline V gene sequence: CDR1 SGHTA, CDR2 FQGNSA. With 3 bases removed from V and 1 base from J, the gap between germline ends came to 10 bases.

This clonotype was counted between two and nine times. This chain joins TRBV7-9 and TRBJ1-2, with D hard to call. Trimming removed 5 bases at V and 7 bases at J, with 8 bases between. There are 11 residues in the CDR3. Germline V gives CDR1 SEHNR, CDR2 FQNEAQ (reference sequence). CDR3 DNA: TGTGCCAGCAGCCCCTCTCCTGGCTACACCTTC. Translated, it gives CASSPSPGYTF.

The chain is built from TRBV4-1 and TRBJ2-4, with TRBD2 matching over 7 bases. Per germline, CDR1 MGHRA and CDR2 YSYEKL. J lost 1 base, V lost 0 bases, and 6 bases had no gene match. The CDR3 has 17 residues. Here the CDR3 DNA reads TGCGCCAGCAGCCAAGATGGGAGCGGGGCTGCCAAAAACATTCAGTACTTC. Protein product: CASSQDGSGAAKNIQYF.

The J gene is TRBJ1-2, the V gene TRBV6-5; D remains ambiguous. The CDR3 sequence is 13 residues long. From germline, CDR1 is MNHEY and CDR2 SVGAGI. Trimming stripped 2 bases from V and 3 bases from J, with 7 bases between. In DNA form, the CDR3 reads TGTGCCAGCAGTTACGAGTCATACTATGGCTACACCTTC. It yields the protein CASSYESYYGYTF.

This chain links TRBV20-1 with TRBJ2-3, with 8 bases matching TRBD2. The CDR3 loop spans 12 amino acids. Germline CDR1 DFQATT, CDR2 SNEGSKA (reference sequence). V dropped 6 bases and J dropped 4; count of bases not matched to a gene: 3. The CDR3 reads CSAKGLADTQYF. The DNA for the CDR3 is TGCAGTGCAAAGGGACTAGCAGATACGCAGTATTTT.

The chain is built from TRBV6-5 and TRBJ1-6, with a weak D call TRBD1 (6 bases). The CDR3 covers 15 residues. V dropped 8 bases and J dropped 5 bases, with 16 bases sitting between them. The germline V gene encodes CDR1 MNHEY and CDR2 SVGAGI. The CDR3 loop is CASQNRDTHNSPLHF. CDR3 DNA sequence: TGTGCCAGCCAAAACCGGGACACACATAATTCACCCCTCCACTTT.

The table lists this clonotype with a few counts. The rearrangement joins TRBV20-1 to TRBJ2-7; 12 bases are a match to TRBD2. The end of the DNA fits TRBJ2-5 better, so the J call may be wrong. The CDR3 is 15 residues long. Germline values: CDR1 DFQATT, CDR2 SNEGSKA (reference sequence). The CDR3 reads CSAPLAGGLKETQYF. The DNA for the CDR3 is TGCAGTGCGCCACTAGCGGGGGGTCTTAAAGAGACCCAGTACTTC.

The chain combines TRBV27 with TRBJ2-5; a weak D match, TRBD2 (7 bases). With the DNA end fitting TRBJ2-7 better, the J assignment may be wrong. Germline V gene sequence: CDR1 MNHEY, CDR2 SMNVEV (reference sequence). The CDR3 sequence is 17 residues long. For the CDR3, the DNA is TGTGCCAGCAGTTTATGGGATCGGGGGGCCGCTAACAACGAGCAGTACTTC. The encoded protein is CASSLWDRGAANNEQYF.

This clonotype appeared once. V and J are TRBV24-1 and TRBJ2-1, with a weak D call TRBD1 (5 bases). The end of the DNA is better explained by TRBJ2-7, so the J call may be wrong. The CDR3 totals 15 residues. The germline V gene encodes CDR1 KGHDR and CDR2 SFDVKD. The CDR3 spells CATSDPRTQPNEQYF. The CDR3 DNA reads as TGTGCCACCAGTGACCCCCGGACACAGCCCAATGAGCAGTACTTC.

This clonotype appeared many times. The chain combines TRBV28 with TRBJ2-7; no reliable D call. The CDR3 is 12 residues long. CDR1 is MDHEN and CDR2 is SYDVKM in the germline V gene. The V end was cut by 6 bases, the J end by 3 bases, with 9 bases between. The CDR3 bases are TGTGCCAGCAGCTTAAACAACTACGAGCAGTACTTC. This codes for CASSLNNYEQYF.

The chain uses TRBV9 and TRBJ2-3; tentative D call: TRBD2 (6 bases). Germline-derived CDR1 and CDR2 are SGDLS and YYNGEE. CDR3 length: 16 amino acids. V was clipped by 4 bases and J by 5 bases, with 20 bases between them. For the CDR3, the DNA is TGTGCCAGCAGCCTTACTTTGGAGGGATTTGAAGATACGCAGTATTTT. This gives the protein CASSLTLEGFEDTQYF.

The chain joins TRBV18 to TRBJ1-2, with 7 nucleotides matching TRBD1. Germline V CDR1 and CDR2: KGHSH, LQKENI. The V gene end was trimmed by 2 bases and the J gene end by 1 base; junction bases not matched to a gene: 7. The CDR3 runs 16 residues. CDR3 amino acids: CASSPTGTANNYGYTF. In DNA form, the CDR3 reads TGTGCCAGCTCACCAACGGGGACAGCTAATAACTATGGCTACACCTTC.

The chain links TRBV4-2 to TRBJ1-2, with 7 bases lining up with TRBD1. The V segment lost 0 bases and the J segment 6 bases; nucleotides outside the gene matches: 10. Germline CDR1 reads LGHNA; CDR2 reads YNFKEQ. The CDR3 covers 16 residues. CDR3 sequence: CASSQDPGEGANGYTF. The CDR3 DNA follows: TGTGCCAGCAGCCAAGATCCTGGGGAGGGGGCAAATGGCTACACCTTC.

V and J are TRBV13 and TRBJ1-2; unclear D gene. The CDR3 is 13 amino acids. The germline V gene encodes CDR1 PRHDT and CDR2 FYEKMQ (reference sequence). Trimming removed 1 base from V and 7 bases from J, with 10 bases in between. CDR3 region: CASSLAGYSGYTF. The CDR3 nucleotides are TGTGCCAGCAGCTTAGCGGGGTATAGTGGCTACACCTTC.

This chain joins TRBV20-1 and TRBJ1-5, with 9 bases lining up with TRBD1. CDR1 DFQATT and CDR2 SNEGSKA come from the germline V gene (reference sequence). The length of the CDR3 is 11 residues. Trimming removed 5 bases from V and 13 bases from J; junction bases left unmatched: 6. This CDR3 is CSAATGGSQHF. For the CDR3, the DNA is TGCAGTGCTGCGACAGGGGGGTCTCAGCATTTT.

This clonotype was detected a few times. The V and J genes are TRBV6-2 or TRBV6-3 and TRBJ2-7; 7 bases line up with TRBD1. The trim removed 10 bases at V and 3 bases at J, leaving 9 bases unmatched. The V gene's germline CDR1 is MNHEY and CDR2 SVGEGT. The CDR3 covers 13 residues. The CDR3 DNA is TGTGCCACTACGACAGGGAAAGGCTACGAGCAGTACTTC. Translating gives CATTTGKGYEQYF.

V and J are TRBV6-1 and TRBJ2-5; maybe TRBD1 (6 bases). The assigned J gene may be wrong: the sequence end matches TRBJ2-7 better. Germline V gene data show CDR1 as MNHNS and CDR2 as SASEGT. The CDR3 extends over 14 amino acids. The chain's CDR3 is CASSEDRDIYEQYF. The DNA of the CDR3 is TGTGCCAGCAGTGAAGACAGGGATATCTACGAGCAGTACTTC.